This T cell receptor (beta chain) was captured by sequencing in a study of shared clonotypes between healthy human individuals. The CDR3 consists of 14 residues. The germline V and J ends were trimmed by 6 bases and 3 bases, with 15 bases remaining between them. The germline V gene has CDR1 SEHNR and CDR2 FQNEAQ (reference sequence). The assay was immunoSEQ multiplex PCR, and TCRdb's table has in-frame clones only and misses some. The table lists 650,000 to 800,000 clones, approximately 77% of them singletons. The healthy adult donors were HIV-negative and reported no recent acute infections or vaccinations.

V usage is TRBV7-9 and J usage is TRBJ2-7; D assignment may be TRBD1 or TRBD2 (6 bases each). The source is a woman between 25 and 40 years old in good health. Input material: memory CD4+ T cells sorted from blood. The subset: CD45RA-negative fraction. In DNA, the CDR3 is TGTGCCAGCAGGGAGGGGGGAACAGGCTACGAGCAGTACTTC. This sequence encodes CASREGGTGYEQYF.